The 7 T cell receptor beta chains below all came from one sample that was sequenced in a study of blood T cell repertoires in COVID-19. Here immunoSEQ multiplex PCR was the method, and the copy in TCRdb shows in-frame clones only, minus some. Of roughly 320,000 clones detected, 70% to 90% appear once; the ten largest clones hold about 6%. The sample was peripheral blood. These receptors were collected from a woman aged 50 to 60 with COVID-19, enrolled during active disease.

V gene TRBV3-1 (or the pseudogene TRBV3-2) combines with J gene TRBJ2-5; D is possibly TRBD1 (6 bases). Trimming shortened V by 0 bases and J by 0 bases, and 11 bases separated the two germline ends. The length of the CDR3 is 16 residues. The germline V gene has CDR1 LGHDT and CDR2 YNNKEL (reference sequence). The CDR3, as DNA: TGTGCCAGCAGCCAAGATAGGGACATATACCAAGAGACCCAGTACTTC. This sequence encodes CASSQDRDIYQETQYF.

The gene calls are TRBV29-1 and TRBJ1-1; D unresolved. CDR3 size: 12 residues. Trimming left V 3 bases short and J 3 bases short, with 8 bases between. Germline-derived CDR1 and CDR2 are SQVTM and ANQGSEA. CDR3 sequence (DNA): TGCAGCGTTGATCGACGGGACACTGAAGCTTTCTTT. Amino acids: CSVDRRDTEAFF.

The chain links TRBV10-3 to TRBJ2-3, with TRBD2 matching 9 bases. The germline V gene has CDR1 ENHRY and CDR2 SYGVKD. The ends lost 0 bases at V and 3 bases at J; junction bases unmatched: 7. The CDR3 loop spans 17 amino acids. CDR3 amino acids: CAISESKAGGWTDTQYF. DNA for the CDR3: TGTGCCATCAGTGAGTCGAAAGCGGGAGGTTGGACAGATACGCAGTATTTT.

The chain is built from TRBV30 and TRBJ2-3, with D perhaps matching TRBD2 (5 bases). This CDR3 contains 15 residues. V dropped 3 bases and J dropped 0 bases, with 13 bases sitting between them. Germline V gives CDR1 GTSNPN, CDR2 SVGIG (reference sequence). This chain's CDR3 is CAWRGGLGSTDTQYF. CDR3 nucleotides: TGTGCCTGGAGAGGCGGGCTAGGTAGCACAGATACGCAGTATTTT.

The CDR3 protein is CASSLWTSGSRETQYF. The DNA of the CDR3 is TGTGCCAGCAGTTTATGGACTAGCGGGAGCCGGGAGACCCAGTACTTC. V gene TRBV28 combines with J gene TRBJ2-5; 12 positions match TRBD2. Germline CDR1 is MDHEN and CDR2 is SYDVKM. V was clipped by 0 bases and J by 5 bases; unmatched bases: 4. The CDR3 spans 16 residues.

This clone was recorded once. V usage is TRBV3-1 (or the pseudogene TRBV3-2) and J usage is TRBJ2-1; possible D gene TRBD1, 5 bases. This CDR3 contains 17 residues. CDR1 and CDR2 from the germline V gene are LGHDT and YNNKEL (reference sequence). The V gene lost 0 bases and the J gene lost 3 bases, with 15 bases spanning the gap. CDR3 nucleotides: TGTGCCAGCAGCCAAGAAACCCGTTATCAGGGCTACAATGAGCAGTTCTTC. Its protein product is CASSQETRYQGYNEQFF.

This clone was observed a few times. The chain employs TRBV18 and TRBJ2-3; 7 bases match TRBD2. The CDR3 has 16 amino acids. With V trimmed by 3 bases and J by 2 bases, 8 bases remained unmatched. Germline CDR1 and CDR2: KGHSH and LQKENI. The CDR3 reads CASSPLGAGLTDTQYF. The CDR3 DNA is TGTGCCAGCTCACCCCTGGGAGCGGGACTCACAGATACGCAGTATTTT.